This TCR beta chain was sequenced during a study of cytomegalovirus exposure and HLA in healthy donors. The PCR made use of 60 Vbeta and 13 Jbeta primers. Sequencing used immunoSEQ multiplex PCR; TCRdb keeps in-frame clones, though not all of them. The repertoire consists of roughly 140,000 clones, with 80% to 90% occurring once and the leading ten covering 2% to 2.5%. This CDR3 has 19 amino acids. J was trimmed by 0 bases and V by 9 bases; bases with no gene match: 19. Germline V gene sequence: CDR1 LNHDA, CDR2 SQIVND (reference sequence). The V and J genes are TRBV19 and TRBJ2-4, with 8 bases fitting TRBD1. The receptor's source is a boy younger than 10 in good health and CMV-seronegative. The sequenced material came from PBMCs. DNA of the CDR3: TGTGCCAGCACAACGCCGGCACAGGGGGGAAATGGAGCCAAAAACATTCAGTACTTC. As protein: CASTTPAQGGNGAKNIQYF.